The 8 T cell receptor beta chains reported below all come from one sample, sequenced in a study of blood T cell repertoires in COVID-19. Sequenced by immunoSEQ multiplex PCR; TCRdb stores in-frame clones only, minus some. The sample holds about 200,000 clones, about 88% seen once. The sequencing input was peripheral blood. The receptors stem from a woman in her forties who had recovered from COVID-19.

V is TRBV27 and J is TRBJ2-2, with 7 bases fitting TRBD2. Per germline, CDR1 MNHEY and CDR2 SMNVEV (reference sequence). CDR3 size: 16 residues. V gave up 5 bases and J gave up 6 bases; unmatched junction bases: 12. CDR3 sequence reads: CASSPPSGAVSGELFF. CDR3 DNA sequence: TGTGCCAGCAGTCCCCCTAGCGGAGCAGTCTCCGGGGAGCTGTTTTTT.

CDR3 protein: CASSFDVAGDTQYF. The CDR3 nucleotides read TGTGCCAGCAGCTTCGATGTAGCGGGAGATACGCAGTATTTT. The V and J genes are TRBV5-6 and TRBJ2-3; TRBD2 matches 7 bases. Germline CDR1 reads SGHDT; CDR2 reads YYEEEE. With V trimmed by 2 bases and J by 5 bases, 5 bases remained unmatched. The CDR3 runs to 14 residues.

The rearrangement links TRBV19 to TRBJ1-2; tentative D call: TRBD1 (6 bases). The V gene lost 1 base and the J gene lost 7 bases, with 16 bases spanning the gap. Germline CDR1 reads LNHDA; CDR2 reads SQIVND (reference sequence). The CDR3 extends over 15 amino acids. CDR3 sequence: CASSIVNRESGGYTF. CDR3 DNA sequence: TGTGCCAGTAGTATAGTAAACAGGGAGTCGGGTGGCTACACCTTC.

The table lists this clone with a few counts. V is TRBV28 and J is TRBJ1-1; maybe TRBD1 (5 bases). This CDR3 spans 14 amino acids. With 7 bases removed from V and 4 bases from J, the gap between germline ends came to 16 bases. CDR1 is MDHEN and CDR2 is SYDVKM in the germline V gene. This CDR3 is CASTEGREGTEAFF. The CDR3 nucleotides read TGTGCCAGCACAGAGGGCAGGGAGGGCACTGAAGCTTTCTTT.

The chain couples TRBV28 to TRBJ2-7; a possible D gene is TRBD2 (5 bases). The CDR3 covers 13 residues. The germline CDR1 and CDR2 sequences are MDHEN and SYDVKM. V was cut by 6 bases and J by 4 bases, with 13 bases left in between. CDR3 DNA: TGTGCCAGCAGAATACAAGGAGGATACGAGCAGTACTTC. It yields the protein CASRIQGGYEQYF.

The sample holds one count of this clone. The chain is built from TRBV27 and TRBJ2-5; 9 nucleotides match TRBD1. CDR3 length equals 15 residues. J gave up 7 bases and V 5 bases, and 11 bases lay outside the gene matches. Germline lookup yields CDR1 MNHEY and CDR2 SMNVEV (reference sequence). In DNA form, the CDR3 reads TGTGCCAGCAGTATACGAACAGGGGGCGCGGGGACCCAGTACTTC. Amino acid sequence: CASSIRTGGAGTQYF.

This chain uses TRBV19 with TRBJ2-3, with D possibly matching TRBD1 (5 bases). Germline V gene sequence: CDR1 LNHDA, CDR2 SQIVND (reference sequence). V gave up 3 bases and J gave up 5 bases, with 15 bases separating them. This CDR3 has 15 residues. DNA of the CDR3: TGTGCCAGTAGTATGATGCCCCAGGGTGGAGATACGCAGTATTTT. It yields the protein CASSMMPQGGDTQYF.

The rearrangement links TRBV27 to TRBJ2-7, with TRBD1 identical over 9 bases. The CDR3 sequence is 15 residues long. Germline loops: CDR1 MNHEY, CDR2 SMNVEV (reference sequence). The V segment lost 5 bases and the J segment 3 bases; nucleotides outside the gene matches: 8. The CDR3 reads CASSPGQGPNYEQYF. CDR3 in DNA: TGTGCCAGCAGTCCCGGACAGGGGCCAAACTACGAGCAGTACTTC.